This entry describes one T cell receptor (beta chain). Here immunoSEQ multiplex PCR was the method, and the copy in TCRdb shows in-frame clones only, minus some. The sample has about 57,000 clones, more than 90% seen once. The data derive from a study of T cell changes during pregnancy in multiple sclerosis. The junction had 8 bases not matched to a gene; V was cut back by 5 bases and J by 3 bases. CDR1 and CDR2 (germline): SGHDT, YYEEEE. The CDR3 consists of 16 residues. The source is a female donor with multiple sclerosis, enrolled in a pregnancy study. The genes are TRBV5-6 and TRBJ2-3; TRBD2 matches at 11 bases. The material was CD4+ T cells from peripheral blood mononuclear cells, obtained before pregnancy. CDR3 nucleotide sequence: TGTGCCAGCAGAGACACTAGCGGGAGTTGGACAGATACGCAGTATTTT. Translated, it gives CASRDTSGSWTDTQYF.